The entry below gives a single TCR beta chain sequence along with its context. The CDR3 contains 14 residues. Germline CDR1 MNHEY, CDR2 SVGAGI. V lost 5 bases, J lost 6 bases, and 14 bases lay in between. This specimen belongs to a study of control samples from healthy donors and cancer patients. Produced via immunoSEQ multiplex PCR; TCRdb's table is partial and in-frame only. Here the sample spans some 120,000 clones, more than 80% being singletons. The chain links TRBV6-5 to TRBJ2-1, with D perhaps matching TRBD2 (5 bases). This TCR was recovered from a man between 18 and 35 years old in good health. Sequencing used blood. CDR3 sequence reads: CASSLRTGFNEQFF. The CDR3 bases are TGTGCCAGCAGTCTTAGGACTGGATTCAATGAGCAGTTCTTC.